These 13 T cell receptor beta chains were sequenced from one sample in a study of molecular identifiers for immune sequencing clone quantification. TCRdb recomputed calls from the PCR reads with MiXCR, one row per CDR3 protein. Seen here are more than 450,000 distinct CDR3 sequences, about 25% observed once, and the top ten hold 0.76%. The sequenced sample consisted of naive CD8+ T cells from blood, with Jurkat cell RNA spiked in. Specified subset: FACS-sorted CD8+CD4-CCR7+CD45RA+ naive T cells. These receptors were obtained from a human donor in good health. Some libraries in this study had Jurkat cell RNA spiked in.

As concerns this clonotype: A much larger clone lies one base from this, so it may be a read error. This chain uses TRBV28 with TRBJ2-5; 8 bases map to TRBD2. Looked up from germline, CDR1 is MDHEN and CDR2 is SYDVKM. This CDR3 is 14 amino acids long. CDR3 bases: TGTGTCAGCAGTCCGCGGGGGGTCGTCGAGACCCAGTACTTC. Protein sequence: CVSSPRGVVETQYF.

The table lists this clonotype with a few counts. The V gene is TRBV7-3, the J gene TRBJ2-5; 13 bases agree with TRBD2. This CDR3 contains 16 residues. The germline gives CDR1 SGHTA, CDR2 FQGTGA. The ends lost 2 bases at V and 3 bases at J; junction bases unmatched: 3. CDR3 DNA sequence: TGTGCCAGCAGCTTAGGTGGACTAGCGGGAGAAGAGACCCAGTACTTC. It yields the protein CASSLGGLAGEETQYF.

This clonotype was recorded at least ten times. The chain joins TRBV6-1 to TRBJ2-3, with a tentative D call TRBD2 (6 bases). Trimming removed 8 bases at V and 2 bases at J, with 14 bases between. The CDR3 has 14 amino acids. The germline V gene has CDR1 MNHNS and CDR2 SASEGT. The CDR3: CASRASDYTDTQYF. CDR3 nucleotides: TGTGCCAGCCGGGCTAGCGACTACACAGATACGCAGTATTTT.

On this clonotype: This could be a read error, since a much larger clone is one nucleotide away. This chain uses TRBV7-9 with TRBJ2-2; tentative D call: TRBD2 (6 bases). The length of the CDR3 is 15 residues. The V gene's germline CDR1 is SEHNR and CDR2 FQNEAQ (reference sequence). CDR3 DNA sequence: TGTGCCGGCAGCTTTCCTCGGGGGAATACCGGGGAGCTGTTTTTT. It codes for CAGSFPRGNTGELFF.

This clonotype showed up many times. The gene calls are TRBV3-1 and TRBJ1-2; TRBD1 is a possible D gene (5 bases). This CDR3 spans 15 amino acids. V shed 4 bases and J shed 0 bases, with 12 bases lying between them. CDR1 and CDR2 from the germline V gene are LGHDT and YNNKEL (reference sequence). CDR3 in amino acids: CASSLRRAANYGYTF. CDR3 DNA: TGTGCCAGCAGCCTACGCAGGGCCGCTAACTATGGCTACACCTTC.

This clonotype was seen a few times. The CDR3 coding sequence is TGTGCCAGCAGCCAGAAGACTTCGTACGAGCAGTACTTC. Its translation: CASSQKTSYEQYF. The chain is built from TRBV27 and TRBJ2-7; D is ambiguous. The germline gives CDR1 MNHEY, CDR2 SMNVEV (reference sequence). Trimming took 6 bases from V and 4 from J, leaving 13 bases between them. The CDR3 totals 13 residues.

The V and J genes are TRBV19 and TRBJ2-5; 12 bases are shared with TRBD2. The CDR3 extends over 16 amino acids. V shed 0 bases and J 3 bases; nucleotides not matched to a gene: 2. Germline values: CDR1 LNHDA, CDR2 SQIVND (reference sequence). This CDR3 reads CASSIEWTSGEETQYF. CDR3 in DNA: TGTGCCAGTAGTATAGAATGGACTAGCGGGGAAGAGACCCAGTACTTC.

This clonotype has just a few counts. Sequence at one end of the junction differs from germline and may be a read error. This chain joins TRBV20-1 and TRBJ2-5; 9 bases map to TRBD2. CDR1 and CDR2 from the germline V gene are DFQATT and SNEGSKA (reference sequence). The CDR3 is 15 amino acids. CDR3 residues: CSARELAGIQESQYF. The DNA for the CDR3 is TGCAGTGCTAGAGAGCTAGCGGGGATACAAGAGAGCCAGTACTTC.

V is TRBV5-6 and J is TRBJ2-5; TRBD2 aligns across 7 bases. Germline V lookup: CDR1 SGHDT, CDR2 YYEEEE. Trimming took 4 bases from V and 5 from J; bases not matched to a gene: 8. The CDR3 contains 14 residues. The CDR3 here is CASSTSWGGETQYF. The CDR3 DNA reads TGTGCCAGCAGCACGTCGTGGGGGGGGGAGACCCAGTACTTC.

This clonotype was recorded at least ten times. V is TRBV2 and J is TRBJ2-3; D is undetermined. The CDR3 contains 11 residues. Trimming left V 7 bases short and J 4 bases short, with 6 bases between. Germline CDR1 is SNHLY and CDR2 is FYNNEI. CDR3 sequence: CASKVADTQYF. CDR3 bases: TGTGCCAGCAAGGTGGCAGATACGCAGTATTTT. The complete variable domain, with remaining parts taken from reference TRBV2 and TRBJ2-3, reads EPEVTQTPSHQVTQMGQEVILRCVPISNHLYFYWYRQILGQKVEFLVSFYNNEISEKSEIFDDQFSVERPDGSNFTLKIRSTKLEDSAMYFCASKVADTQYFGPGTRLTVL.

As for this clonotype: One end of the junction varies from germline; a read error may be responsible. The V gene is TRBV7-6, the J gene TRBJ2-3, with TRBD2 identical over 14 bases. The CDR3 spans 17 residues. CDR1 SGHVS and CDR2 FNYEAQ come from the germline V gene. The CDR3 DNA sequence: TGTGCCAGCAGCCCCTGGACTAGCGGGGGGAGCACAGATACGCAGTGTTTT. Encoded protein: CASSPWTSGGSTDTQCF.

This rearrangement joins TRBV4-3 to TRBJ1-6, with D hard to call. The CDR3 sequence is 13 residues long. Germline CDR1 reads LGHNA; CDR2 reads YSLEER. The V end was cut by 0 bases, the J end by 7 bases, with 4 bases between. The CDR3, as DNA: TGCGCCAGCAGCCAAGAGACAAATTCACCCCTCCACTTT. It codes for CASSQETNSPLHF.

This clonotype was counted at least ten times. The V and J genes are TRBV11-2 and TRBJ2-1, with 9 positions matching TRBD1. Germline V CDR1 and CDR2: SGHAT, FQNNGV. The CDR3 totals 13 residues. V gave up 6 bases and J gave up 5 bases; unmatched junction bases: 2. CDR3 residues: CASSGQGNNEQFF. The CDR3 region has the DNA TGTGCCAGCAGTGGACAGGGGAACAATGAGCAGTTCTTC. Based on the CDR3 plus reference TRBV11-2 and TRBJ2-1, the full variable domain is EAGVAQSPRYKIIEKRQSVAFWCNPISGHATLYWYQQILGQGPKLLIQFQNNGVVDDSQLPKDRFSAERLKGVDSTLKIQPAKLEDSAVYLCASSGQGNNEQFFGPGTRLTVL.